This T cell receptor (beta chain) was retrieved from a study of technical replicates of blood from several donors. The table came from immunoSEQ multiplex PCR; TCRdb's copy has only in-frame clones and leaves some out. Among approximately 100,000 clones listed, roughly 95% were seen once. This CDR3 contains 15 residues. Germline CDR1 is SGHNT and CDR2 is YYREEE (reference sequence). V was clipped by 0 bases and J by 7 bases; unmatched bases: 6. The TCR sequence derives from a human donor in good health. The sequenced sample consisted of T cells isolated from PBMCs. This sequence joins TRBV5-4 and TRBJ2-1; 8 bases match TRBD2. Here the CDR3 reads CASSLELAVGNEQFF. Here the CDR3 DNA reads TGTGCCAGCAGCTTGGAACTAGCGGTAGGGAATGAGCAGTTCTTC. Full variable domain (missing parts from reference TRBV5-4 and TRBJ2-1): ETGVTQSPTHLIKTRGQQVTLRCSSQSGHNTVSWYQQALGQGPQFIFQYYREEENGRGNFPPRFSGLQFPNYSSELNVNALELDDSALYLCASSLELAVGNEQFFGPGTRLTVL.